A single sample gave rise to the 12 T cell receptor beta chains below, sequenced in a study of T cell responses to AZD1222 COVID-19 vaccine. Some clones are missing from TCRdb's copy, which holds only in-frame ones; the method was immunoSEQ multiplex PCR. The sample consists of 75,000 to 95,000 clones, about 88% of them appearing once. The sequencing here drew on peripheral blood, taken on day 0 of AZD1222 vaccination. The receptors were sampled from an adult in good health.

The J gene is TRBJ2-5, the V gene TRBV5-1, with D tentatively TRBD2 (5 bases). Germline values: CDR1 SGHRS, CDR2 YFSETQ. The V end lost 3 bases, the J end lost 2 bases, and 17 bases lay between the germline ends. CDR3 length equals 16 residues. DNA of the CDR3: TGCGCCAGCAGCTGGGGTCCTACTAGTAGTCAAGAGACCCAGTACTTC. Translation: CASSWGPTSSQETQYF.

The genes are TRBV7-2 and TRBJ2-1; D gene uncertain. Trimming removed 8 bases from V and 0 bases from J, with 14 bases in between. Germline lookup yields CDR1 SGHTA and CDR2 FQGNSA. The CDR3 has 15 residues. The CDR3 sequence: CASGSWGSSYNEQFF. The CDR3 DNA reads TGTGCCAGCGGGTCTTGGGGTTCCTCCTACAATGAGCAGTTCTTC. The variable domain in full, completed from reference TRBV7-2 and TRBJ2-1, reads GAGVSQSPSNKVTEKGKDVELRCDPISGHTALYWYRQSLGQGLEFLIYFQGNSAPDKSGLPSDRFSAERTGGSVSTLTIQRTQQEDSAVYLCASGSWGSSYNEQFFGPGTRLTVL.

The chain recombines TRBV25-1 with TRBJ2-7; maybe TRBD1 (5 bases). Germline V lookup: CDR1 MGHDK, CDR2 SYGVNS. The V gene lost 6 bases and the J gene lost 1 base, with 19 bases spanning the gap. The CDR3 contains 16 residues. The CDR3: CASSPTLGRGSYEQYF. The CDR3 region has the DNA TGTGCCAGCAGCCCTACCTTGGGGCGCGGATCCTACGAGCAGTACTTC.

The table lists this clone with a few counts. J is TRBJ1-3 and V is TRBV28; D perhaps matches TRBD1 (5 bases). V was pared by 8 bases and J by 2 bases, with 7 bases between. The CDR3 has 12 residues. Germline CDR1 MDHEN, CDR2 SYDVKM. CDR3 sequence reads: CASQGTGNTIYF. CDR3 DNA sequence: TGTGCCAGCCAGGGAACTGGAAACACCATATATTTT.

The chain recombines TRBV11-1 with TRBJ2-1; D not resolved. The ends were cut back, 5 bases at V and 10 bases at J, with 12 bases in the middle. The CDR3 covers 12 residues. Germline CDR1 and CDR2: SGHAT and FQDESV (reference sequence). The CDR3 is CASSPLRDEQFF. Written as DNA, the CDR3 is TGTGCCAGCAGCCCCCTACGAGACGAGCAGTTCTTC.

The genes are TRBV12-3 or TRBV12-4 and TRBJ2-5; no reliable D call. V was clipped by 1 base and J by 5 bases, with 5 bases between them. The CDR3 contains 12 residues. CDR3 sequence: CASSLVWETQYF. The CDR3 nucleotides are TGTGCCAGCAGTTTAGTTTGGGAGACCCAGTACTTC.

The chain couples TRBV19 to TRBJ2-1; 10 nucleotides align to TRBD2. The CDR3 consists of 18 residues. V shed 3 bases and J 1 base; nucleotides not matched to a gene: 9. Germline assignment: CDR1 LNHDA and CDR2 SQIVND (reference sequence). The DNA for the CDR3 is TGTGCCAGTAGTATCCTAGCTAGCGGGAGCTTGTCCTACAATGAGCAGTTCTTC. Its protein product is CASSILASGSLSYNEQFF.

CDR3 coding DNA: TGTGCCATCAGTTTACAGGGGGCCCCGGGCGATACGCAGTATTTT. It specifies CAISLQGAPGDTQYF. The rearrangement links TRBV10-3 to TRBJ2-3; 9 bases map to TRBD1. CDR3 size: 15 residues. CDR1 is ENHRY and CDR2 is SYGVKD in the germline V gene. The junction had 9 bases not matched to a gene; V was cut back by 5 bases and J by 6 bases.

The chain is built from TRBV9 and TRBJ1-6, with D possibly matching TRBD1 (5 bases). The V gene lost 1 base and the J gene lost 7 bases, with 21 bases spanning the gap. CDR1 and CDR2 (germline): SGDLS, YYNGEE. The CDR3 loop spans 18 amino acids. This CDR3 is CASSVSTQSGTGNSPLHF. The CDR3 nucleotides read TGTGCCAGCAGCGTATCTACTCAATCCGGGACGGGGAATTCACCCCTCCACTTT.

The CDR3 sequence is CASSQGSGGYNEQFF. CDR3 coding DNA: TGTGCCAGCAGCCAAGGTAGCGGGGGATACAATGAGCAGTTCTTC. The chain links TRBV3-1 (or the pseudogene TRBV3-2) to TRBJ2-1; 9 positions match TRBD2. V lost 1 base, J lost 4 bases, and 2 bases stayed unmatched. The germline V gene encodes CDR1 LGHDT and CDR2 YNNKEL (reference sequence). CDR3 length equals 15 residues.

The V and J genes are TRBV9 and TRBJ2-1; 12 bases map to TRBD2. The CDR3 spans 16 residues. Germline V gene data show CDR1 as SGDLS and CDR2 as YYNGEE. V lost 3 bases and J lost 6; bases outside the gene matches: 7. This CDR3 is CASSDRTSGTGNEQFF. The CDR3 region has the DNA TGTGCCAGCAGCGACCGGACTAGCGGGACGGGCAATGAGCAGTTCTTC.

The CDR3 region is CASSHGQSQYF. The CDR3 DNA is TGTGCCAGCAGCCATGGGCAATCGCAGTACTTC. V usage is TRBV14 and J usage is TRBJ2-7; no definite D call. CDR1 and CDR2 from the germline V gene are SGHDN and FVKESK. The length of the CDR3 is 11 residues. Trimming removed 3 bases at V and 9 bases at J, with 9 bases between.